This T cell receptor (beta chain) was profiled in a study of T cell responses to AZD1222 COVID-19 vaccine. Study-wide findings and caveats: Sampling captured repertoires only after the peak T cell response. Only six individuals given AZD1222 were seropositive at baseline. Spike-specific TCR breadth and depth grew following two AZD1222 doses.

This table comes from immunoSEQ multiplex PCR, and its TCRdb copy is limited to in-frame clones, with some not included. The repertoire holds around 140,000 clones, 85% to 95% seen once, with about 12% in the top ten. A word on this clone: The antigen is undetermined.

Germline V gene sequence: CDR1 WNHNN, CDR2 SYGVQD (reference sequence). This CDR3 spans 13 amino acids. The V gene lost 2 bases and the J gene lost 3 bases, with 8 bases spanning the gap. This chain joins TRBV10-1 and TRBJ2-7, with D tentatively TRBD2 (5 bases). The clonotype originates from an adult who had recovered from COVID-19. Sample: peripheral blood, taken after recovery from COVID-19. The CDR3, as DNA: TGCGCCAGCAGTGAGCGAGGAGGCTACGAGCAGTACTTC. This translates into CASSERGGYEQYF.